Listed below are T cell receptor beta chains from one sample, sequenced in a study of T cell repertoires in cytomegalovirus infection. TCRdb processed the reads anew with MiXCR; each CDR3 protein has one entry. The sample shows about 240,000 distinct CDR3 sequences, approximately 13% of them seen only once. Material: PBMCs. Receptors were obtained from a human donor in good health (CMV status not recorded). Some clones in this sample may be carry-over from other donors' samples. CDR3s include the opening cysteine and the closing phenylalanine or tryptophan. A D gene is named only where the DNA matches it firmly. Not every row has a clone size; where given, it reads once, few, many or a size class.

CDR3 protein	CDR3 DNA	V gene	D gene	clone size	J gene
CASSLKSGTGGRYGYTF	TGTGCCAGCAGCCTGAAGTCCGGGACAGGAGGTCGCTATGGCTACACCTTC	TRBV7-9	TRBD1	many	TRBJ1-2
CAISEITSEADTQYF	TGTGCCATCAGTGAGATAACTAGCGAAGCAGATACGCAGTATTTT	TRBV10-3	TRBD2	few	TRBJ2-3
CAITGDALGYTF	TGTGCCATCACCGGGGATGCTCTAGGCTACACCTTC	TRBV10-3	NA	few	TRBJ1-2
CSAQETSGMSSYNEQFF	TGCAGTGCTCAGGAGACTAGCGGGATGAGCTCCTACAATGAGCAGTTCTTC	TRBV20-1	TRBD2	NA	TRBJ2-1
CASSIVGGANTGELFF	TGTGCCAGTAGTATAGTAGGGGGGGCGAACACCGGGGAGCTGTTTTTT	TRBV19	NA	few	TRBJ2-2
CASGSQGTSGEQYF	TGTGCCAGCGGAAGTCAGGGGACATCTGGGGAGCAGTACTTC	TRBV2	NA	NA	TRBJ2-7
CASHRLRGNTGELFF	TGTGCCAGCCACCGGTTAAGGGGGAACACCGGGGAGCTGTTTTTT	TRBV28	NA	many	TRBJ2-2
CASSPSGRDTDTQYF	TGCGCCAGCAGCCCCAGCGGGAGGGACACAGATACGCAGTATTTT	TRBV5-1	TRBD2	once	TRBJ2-3
CASSDPTDPRDEAFF	TGTGCCAGTAGCGACCCCACGGACCCCAGGGATGAAGCTTTCTTT	TRBV19	NA	many	TRBJ1-1
CASSSQQGTEAFF	TGTGCCAGCAGCTCCCAGCAGGGCACTGAAGCTTTCTTT	TRBV7-2	NA	many	TRBJ1-1